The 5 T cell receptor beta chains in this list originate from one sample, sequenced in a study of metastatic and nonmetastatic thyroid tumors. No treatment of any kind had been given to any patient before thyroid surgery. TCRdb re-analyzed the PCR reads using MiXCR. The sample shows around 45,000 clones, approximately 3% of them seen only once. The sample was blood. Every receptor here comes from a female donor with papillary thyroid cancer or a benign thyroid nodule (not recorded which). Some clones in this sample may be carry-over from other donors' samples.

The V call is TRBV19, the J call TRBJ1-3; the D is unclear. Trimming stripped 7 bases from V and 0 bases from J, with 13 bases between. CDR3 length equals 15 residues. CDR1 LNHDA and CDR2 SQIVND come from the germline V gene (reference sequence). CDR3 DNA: TGTGCCAGTAAAACCAGCTTGGGCTCTGGAAACACCATATATTTT. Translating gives CASKTSLGSGNTIYF.

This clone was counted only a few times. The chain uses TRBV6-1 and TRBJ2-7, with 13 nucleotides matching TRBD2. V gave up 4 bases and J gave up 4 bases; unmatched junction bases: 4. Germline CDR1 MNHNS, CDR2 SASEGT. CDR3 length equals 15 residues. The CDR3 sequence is CASSGRTSGSYEQYF. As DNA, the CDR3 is TGTGCCAGCAGTGGCAGGACTAGCGGGAGTTACGAGCAGTACTTC.

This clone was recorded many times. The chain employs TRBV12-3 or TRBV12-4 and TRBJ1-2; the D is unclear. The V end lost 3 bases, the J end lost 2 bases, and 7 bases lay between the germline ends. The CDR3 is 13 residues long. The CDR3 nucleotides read TGTGCCAGCAGTTTTGCGGGGAACTATGGCTACACCTTC. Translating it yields CASSFAGNYGYTF.

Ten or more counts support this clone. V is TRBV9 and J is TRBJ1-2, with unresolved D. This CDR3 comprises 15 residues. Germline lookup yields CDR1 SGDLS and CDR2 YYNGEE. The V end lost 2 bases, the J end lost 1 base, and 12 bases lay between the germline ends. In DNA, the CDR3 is TGTGCCAGCAGCGTCGGTCCGGGTGTTAACTATGGCTACACCTTC. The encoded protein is CASSVGPGVNYGYTF.

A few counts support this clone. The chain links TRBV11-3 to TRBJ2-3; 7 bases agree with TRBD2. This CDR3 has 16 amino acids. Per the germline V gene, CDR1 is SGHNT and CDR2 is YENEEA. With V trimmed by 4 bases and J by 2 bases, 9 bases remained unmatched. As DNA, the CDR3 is TGTGCCAGCAGCTCCAATAGCGGGCATTTCACAGATACGCAGTATTTT. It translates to CASSSNSGHFTDTQYF.